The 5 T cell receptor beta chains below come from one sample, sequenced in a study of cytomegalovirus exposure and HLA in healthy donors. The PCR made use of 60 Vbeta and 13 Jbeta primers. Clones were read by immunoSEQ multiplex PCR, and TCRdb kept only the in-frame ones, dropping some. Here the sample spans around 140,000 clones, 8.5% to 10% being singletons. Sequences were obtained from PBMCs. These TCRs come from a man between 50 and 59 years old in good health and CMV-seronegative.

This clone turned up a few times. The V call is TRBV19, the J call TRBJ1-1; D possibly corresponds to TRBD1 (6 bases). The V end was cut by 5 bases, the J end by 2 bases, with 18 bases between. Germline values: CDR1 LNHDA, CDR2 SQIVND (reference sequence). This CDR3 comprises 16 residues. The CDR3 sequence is CASSLSRGRGNTEAFF. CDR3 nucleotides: TGTGCCAGTAGTCTCTCCAGGGGAAGGGGAAACACTGAAGCTTTCTTT.

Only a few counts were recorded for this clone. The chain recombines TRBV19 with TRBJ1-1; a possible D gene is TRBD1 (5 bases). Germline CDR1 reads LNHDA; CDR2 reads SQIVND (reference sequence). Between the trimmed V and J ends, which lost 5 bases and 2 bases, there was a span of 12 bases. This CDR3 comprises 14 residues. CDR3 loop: CASSPGHQNTEAFF. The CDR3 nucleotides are TGTGCCAGTAGTCCTGGACACCAAAACACTGAAGCTTTCTTT.

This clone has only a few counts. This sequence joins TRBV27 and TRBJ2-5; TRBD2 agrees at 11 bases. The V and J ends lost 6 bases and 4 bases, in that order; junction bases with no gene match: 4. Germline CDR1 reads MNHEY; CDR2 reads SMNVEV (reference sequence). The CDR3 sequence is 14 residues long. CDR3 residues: CASRLAGVGETQYF. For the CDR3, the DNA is TGTGCCAGCAGACTAGCGGGAGTTGGAGAGACCCAGTACTTC.

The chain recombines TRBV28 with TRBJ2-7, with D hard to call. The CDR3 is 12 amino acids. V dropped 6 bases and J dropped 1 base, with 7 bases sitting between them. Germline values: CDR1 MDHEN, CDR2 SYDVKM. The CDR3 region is CASRSESYEQYF. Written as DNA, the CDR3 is TGTGCCAGCAGATCAGAATCCTACGAGCAGTACTTC.

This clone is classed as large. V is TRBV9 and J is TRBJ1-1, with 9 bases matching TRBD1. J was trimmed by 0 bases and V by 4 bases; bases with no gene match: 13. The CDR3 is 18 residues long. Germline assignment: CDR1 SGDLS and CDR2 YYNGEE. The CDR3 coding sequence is TGTGCCAGCAGCCCCGGTGGGGGACAGGGCTTAATGAACACTGAAGCTTTCTTT. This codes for CASSPGGGQGLMNTEAFF.